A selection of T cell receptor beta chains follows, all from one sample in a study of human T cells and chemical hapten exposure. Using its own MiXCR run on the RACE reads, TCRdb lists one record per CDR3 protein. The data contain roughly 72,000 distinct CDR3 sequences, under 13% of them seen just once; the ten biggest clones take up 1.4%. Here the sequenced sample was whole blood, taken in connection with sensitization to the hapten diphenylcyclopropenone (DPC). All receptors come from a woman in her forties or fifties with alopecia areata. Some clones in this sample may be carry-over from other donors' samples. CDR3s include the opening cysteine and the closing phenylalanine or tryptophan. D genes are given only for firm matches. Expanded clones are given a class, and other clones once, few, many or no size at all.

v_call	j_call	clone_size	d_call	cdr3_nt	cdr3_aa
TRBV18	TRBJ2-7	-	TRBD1	TGTGCCAGCTCACCGTTCCGGGACAGGCGCTACGAGCAGTACTTC	CASSPFRDRRYEQYF
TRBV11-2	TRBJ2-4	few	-	TGTGCCAGCAGCGCGGCTCGCACAGAGAAAAACATTCAGTACTTC	CASSAARTEKNIQYF
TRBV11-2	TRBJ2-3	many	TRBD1	TGTGCCAGCAGCCGGTCCGGGACAGGGACGCAGTATTTT	CASSRSGTGTQYF
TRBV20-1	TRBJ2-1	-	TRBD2	TGCAGTGCTAGTCGAGGACTAGCGGGAGATCTCAATGAGCAGTTCTTC	CSASRGLAGDLNEQFF
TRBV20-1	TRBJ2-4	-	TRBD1	TGCAGTGCTAGAGGTGGACAGGGGGATTCAGACATTCAGTACTTC	CSARGGQGDSDIQYF
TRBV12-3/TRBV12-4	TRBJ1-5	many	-	TGTGCCAGCAGTCTAGACAGTATCAATCAGCCCCAGCATTTT	CASSLDSINQPQHF
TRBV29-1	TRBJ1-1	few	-	TGCAGCGTTGCCCAGCTGAACACTGAAGCTTTCTTT	CSVAQLNTEAFF
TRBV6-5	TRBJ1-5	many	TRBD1	TGTGCCAGCAGTCGGACAGGTAGCCGTAGCAATCAGCCCCAGCATTTT	CASSRTGSRSNQPQHF
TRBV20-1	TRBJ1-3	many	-	TGCAGTGCTAAGGTCGGGGTTGGAAACACCATATATTTT	CSAKVGVGNTIYF
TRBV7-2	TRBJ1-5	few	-	TGTGCCAGCAGCTTGGTCAAAAAAGGGAATCAGCCCCAGCATTTT	CASSLVKKGNQPQHF
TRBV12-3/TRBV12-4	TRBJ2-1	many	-	TGTGCCAGCAGTTTAAGGGGCAGGGGCTCCTACAATGAGCAGTTCTTC	CASSLRGRGSYNEQFF
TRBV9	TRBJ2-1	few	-	TGTGCCAGCAGCACCAACGATGAGCAGTTCTTC	CASSTNDEQFF
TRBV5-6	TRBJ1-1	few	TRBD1	TGTGCCAGCAGCTTGGCTCGGGGACAGCGAACGATGAACACTGAAGCTTTCTTT	CASSLARGQRTMNTEAFF
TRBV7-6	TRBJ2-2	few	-	TGTGCCAGCAGCCCCTCTGGGGGAGTAGTGGGGGAGCTGTTTTTT	CASSPSGGVVGELFF
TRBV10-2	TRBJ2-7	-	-	TGCGCCAGCAGTGAGAAGATATCCTCCTACGAGCAGTACTTC	CASSEKISSYEQYF
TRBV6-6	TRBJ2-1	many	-	TGTGCCAGCGGGACCCCCGTATTCTTC	CASGTPVFF
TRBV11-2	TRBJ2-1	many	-	TGTGCCAGCAGCTTGACAACGGGGAGTCACAATGAGCAGTTCTTC	CASSLTTGSHNEQFF
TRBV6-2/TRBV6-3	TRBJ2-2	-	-	TGTGCCAGCAGTTACCGACAGGTCCCGGGGGAGCTGTTTTTT	CASSYRQVPGELFF
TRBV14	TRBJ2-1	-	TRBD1	TGTGCCAGCAGCCCCCTCGGGACAGGGGTGAGCCATGAGCAGTTCTTC	CASSPLGTGVSHEQFF
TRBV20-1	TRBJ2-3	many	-	TGCAGTGCCGGGGGCGGGAGCACAGATACGCAGTATTTT	CSAGGGSTDTQYF
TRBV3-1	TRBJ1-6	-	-	TGTGCCAGCAGCCAGTCGACCCTGTCACCCCTCCACTTT	CASSQSTLSPLHF
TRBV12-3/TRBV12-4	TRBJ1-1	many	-	TGTGCCAGCAGTTTAGCGGGAGACCGTGGCAGGAGCGCTTTCTTT	CASSLAGDRGRSAFF
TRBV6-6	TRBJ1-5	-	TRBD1	TGTGCCAGCAGTTATGGGGACAGGAATCAGCCCCAGCATTTT	CASSYGDRNQPQHF
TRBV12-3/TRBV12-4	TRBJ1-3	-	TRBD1	TGTGCCAGCAGACCTCCCGGGACAGGGCAAAACACCATATATTTT	CASRPPGTGQNTIYF
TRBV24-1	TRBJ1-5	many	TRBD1	TGTGCCACCAGTGAGGCCGGGACAGGGTTTCAGCCCCAGCATTTT	CATSEAGTGFQPQHF
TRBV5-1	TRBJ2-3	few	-	TGCGCCAGCGCGATACAGGACACAGATACGCAGTATTTT	CASAIQDTDTQYF
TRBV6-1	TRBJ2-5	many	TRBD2	TGTGCCAGCACCCTGACTAGCGGGGCCCCACAAGAGACCCAGTACTTC	CASTLTSGAPQETQYF
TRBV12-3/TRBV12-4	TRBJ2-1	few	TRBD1	TGTGCCAGCCACGACCCGGGCAGGGGGAATGAGCAGTTCTTC	CASHDPGRGNEQFF
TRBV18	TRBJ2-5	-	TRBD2	TGTGCCAGCTCACCACAACATGCGGGGGAAAAGACCCAGTACTTC	CASSPQHAGEKTQYF
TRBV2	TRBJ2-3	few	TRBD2	TGTGCCAGCAGCGGTCCCCGGGACTACAATACGCAGTATTTT	CASSGPRDYNTQYF
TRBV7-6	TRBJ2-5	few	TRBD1	TGTGCCAGCAGGGATGGGACAGGCCCAGAGACCCAGTACTTC	CASRDGTGPETQYF